This note documents a single T cell receptor (beta chain) sequence. Original processing methods: Amplification from reference gene primers served as the basis for estimated nucleated cell counts. The protocol was immunoSEQ multiplex PCR, while the TCRdb copy is restricted to in-frame clones and leaves out a portion. The V and J calls and clone size were taken over from that table, and D and trimming were inferred from the DNA. The sample records tens of thousands of clones, about nine tenths being singletons. The data are from a study of blood T cell repertoires in COVID-19. Study summary: Material from acute and convalescent COVID-19 was sourced from the United States, Italy and Spain. PBMCs, B-cell-depleted T cells, or T cells provided the cDNA or gDNA that made up the material.

There are 13 residues in the CDR3. V was cut by 2 bases and J by 4 bases, with 9 bases left in between. Germline loops: CDR1 SGHTA, CDR2 FQGNSA. This clonotype was sampled from a woman of 80 years or more with acute or convalescent COVID-19. The J gene is TRBJ2-7, the V gene TRBV7-2; D is unclear. Input material: peripheral blood. For the CDR3, the DNA is TGTGCCAGCAGCTTAACTGGGCAGTACGAGCAGTACTTC. This translates into CASSLTGQYEQYF.